The clone carrying this T cell receptor (beta chain) is identified as medium-sized from frequency. The target antigen is unknown. The entry originates in a study of CXCR3-negative and CXCR3-positive naive CD8 T cells. Sorting yielded triplicates of approximately 300,000 cells for each CD8+ T cell subset. Naivety in CD8+ T cells corresponded to a CD45RO-CCR7+CD27+CD95- phenotype. Germline loops: CDR1 SGHRS, CDR2 YFSETQ. The length of the CDR3 is 14 residues. General study results and limits: Hydrophobicity of TRB CDR3s was greater in CXCR3-positive naive cells than in CXCR3-negative naive cells. In naive cells, CXCR3-negative and CXCR3-positive subsets had similar TRBV-TRBJ usage; memory cells differed. Much lower diversity was found in memory CD8+ cells, while both naive subsets had comparably high diversity.

5' RACE that incorporated UMI labels was used to prepare the TRB cDNA libraries. No DNA is given; TCRdb re-called the 5' RACE reads and lists each CDR3 protein once. The repertoire table contains approximately 4,600 distinct CDR3 sequences. V gene TRBV5-1 combines with J gene TRBJ2-7; as DNA is missing, the TRBD2 call by TCRdb cannot be tested. Sequenced sample: naive CXCR3+ CD8+ T cells from blood. Documented subset: CD45RO-CCR7+CD27+CD95- naive CD8+ T cells expressing CXCR3 (TNR3+). The TCR originated in a human donor in good health. Some clones in this sample may be carry-over from other donors' samples. The CDR3 protein is CASSFGTYTYEQYF.